This is a list of T cell receptor beta chains from one sample in a study of OX40 agonist ivuxolimab in advanced cancers. The assay was immunoSEQ multiplex PCR, and TCRdb's table has in-frame clones only and misses some. The sample carries 30,000 to 35,000 clones, around four fifths recorded once. Sequencing used CD4+ or CD8+ T cells sorted from blood, obtained in a trial of the OX40 agonist ivuxolimab. Receptors were obtained from an adult with an advanced solid tumor such as melanoma, head and neck, liver or kidney cancer. Both conserved end residues are part of each CDR3.

16,NA,TRBV6-1,CASSGLLELAGGEQYF
15,TRBJ2-1,TRBV28,CASSIIAGAHNEQFF
15,TRBJ2-3,TRBV29-1,CSVKGAGGSTDTQYF
13,TRBJ2-3,TRBV6-4,CASRGQGRDTQYF
12,TRBJ1-1,TRBV5-5,CASRILGREAFF
15,TRBJ2-3,TRBV6-6,CASSYGQGARDTQYF
15,TRBJ2-1,TRBV10-3,CAISGPAGTTAEQFF
13,TRBJ2-1,TRBV25-1,CASRLTPNNEQFF
16,TRBJ2-5,TRBV5-1,CASSYESVNSEETQYF
18,TRBJ2-7,TRBV13,CASSALLYRLRITYEQYF
13,TRBJ1-1,TRBV6-1,CASLGQGWTEAFF
12,TRBJ2-7,TRBV7-9,CASSPTVYEQYF
14,TRBJ2-7,TRBV7-9,CASSLGGGPEPQYF
16,TRBJ2-1,TRBV5-1,CASSPPRQGPYNEQFF
13,TRBJ2-7,TRBV21-1,CASSSRSSYEQYF
15,TRBJ2-3,TRBV7-3,CASSPGAGGWDTQYF
12,TRBJ1-1,TRBV4-1,CASSQGAVGAFF
14,TRBJ2-3,TRBV29-1,CSVSSGGCTDTQYF
11,TRBJ2-1,TRBV7-9,CASSLSYEQFF
15,TRBJ1-4,TRBV9,CASSVGSAANEKLFF
11,TRBJ2-1,TRBV9,CASSVSSEQFF
14,TRBJ2-3,TRBV5-5,CASSLWDGADTQYF
12,TRBJ1-5,TRBV2,CASREGVQPQHF
13,TRBJ2-1,TRBV5-6,CASSLAMRDEQFF
20,TRBJ2-4,TRBV10-3,CAISEAGVAGGLLAKNIQYF
15,TRBJ2-3,TRBV5-1,CASSPSLARPDTQYF
16,TRBJ2-1,TRBV19,CASSHLGTGWFGEQFF
13,TRBJ2-7,TRBV11-2,CASSFFTDYEQYF
13,TRBJ2-2,TRBV7-9,CASSSTGSGELFF